One and the same sample provided the 5 T cell receptor beta chains below, sequenced in a study of shared clonotypes between healthy human individuals. Some clones are missing from TCRdb's copy, which holds only in-frame ones; the method was immunoSEQ multiplex PCR. Of fewer than 1.6 million clones listed, approximately 98.5% are singletons. Sequencing was performed on naive CD4+ T cells sorted from blood. As to subset: CD45RA+ positively selected. These receptor sequences come from a man younger than 45 in good health.

This clone was observed once. The chain employs TRBV7-8 and TRBJ1-5, with unresolved D. Germline V gene sequence: CDR1 SGHVS, CDR2 FQNEAQ. This CDR3 has 15 amino acids. V gave up 1 base and J gave up 1 base, with 8 bases separating them. The CDR3 sequence: CASSLGRTSNQPQHF. The CDR3 DNA reads TGTGCCAGCAGCTTAGGACGGACGAGCAATCAGCCCCAGCATTTT.

The gene calls are TRBV5-5 and TRBJ1-1; no reliable D call. CDR3 length equals 14 residues. Germline assignment: CDR1 SGHKS and CDR2 YYEKEE (reference sequence). V was cut by 2 bases and J by 1 base, with 9 bases left in between. In DNA, the CDR3 is TGTGCCAGCAGCTTCCCCGGGTGGAACACTGAAGCTTTCTTT. Its translation is CASSFPGWNTEAFF. The whole variable domain, remainder taken from reference TRBV5-5 and TRBJ1-1, is DAGVTQSPTHLIKTRGQQVTLRCSPISGHKSVSWYQQVLGQGPQFIFQYYEKEERGRGNFPDRFSARQFPNYSSELNVNALLLGDSALYLCASSFPGWNTEAFFGQGTRLTVV.

The rearrangement uses TRBV11-2 and TRBJ2-1; D might be TRBD2 (6 bases). This CDR3 is 15 amino acids long. V was clipped by 1 base and J by 9 bases, with 16 bases between them. Germline loops: CDR1 SGHAT, CDR2 FQNNGV. CDR3 in DNA: TGTGCCAGCAGCTTAGTTCTGGCTAGCGTTCCTGAGCAGTTCTTC. Translation gives CASSLVLASVPEQFF.

The gene calls are TRBV11-3 and TRBJ2-1; D gene unclear. The germline V and J ends were trimmed by 4 bases and 9 bases, with 13 bases remaining between them. The CDR3 totals 13 residues. CDR1 SGHNT and CDR2 YENEEA come from the germline V gene. CDR3 sequence: CASSSRGVAEQFF. The CDR3 DNA is TGTGCCAGCAGCTCCCGTGGGGTTGCTGAGCAGTTCTTC.

The CDR3 DNA sequence: TGTGCCTGGAGTGTACAACCTGAAGCTTTCTTT. Its protein is CAWSVQPEAFF. The chain uses TRBV30 and TRBJ1-1; D unclear. The CDR3 totals 11 residues. The V end lost 0 bases, the J end lost 6 bases, and 5 bases lay between the germline ends. Germline V gene sequence: CDR1 GTSNPN, CDR2 SVGIG (reference sequence).